This T cell receptor beta chain was obtained from a study of T cells in Graves' hyperthyroidism and ophthalmopathy. The sample holds a few counts of this clonotype. The V and J ends lost 4 bases and 0 bases respectively, with 13 bases between them. This CDR3 has 15 amino acids. Germline assignment: CDR1 DFQATT and CDR2 SNEGSKA (reference sequence). Regions amplified from RNA transcripts were the TCR beta CDR3 regions. With the HTBI primer set, the TCR CDR3 went through a first round of RT-PCR. TCRdb recomputed calls from the multiplex PCR reads with MiXCR, one row per CDR3 protein. This table has about half a million distinct CDR3 sequences, roughly 22% appearing once.

This TCR was recovered from a woman in her 70s with Graves' ophthalmopathy. The rearrangement joins TRBV20-1 to TRBJ1-3, with D possibly matching TRBD1 (6 bases). Sequenced input: blood. CDR3 nucleotide sequence: TGCAGTGCTACCCAGGACAGTTACTCTGGAAACACCATATATTTT. Translated, it gives CSATQDSYSGNTIYF.